Each of the 18 T cell receptor beta chains below was sequenced from the same sample in a study of blood T cell repertoires in COVID-19. Profiled with immunoSEQ multiplex PCR; TCRdb holds only in-frame clones, not every one. The data contain 130,000 or so clones, approximately 84% of them singletons. The sample consisted of peripheral blood. These receptors all stem from a woman aged 60-75 years with acute or convalescent COVID-19.

The genes are TRBV2 and TRBJ1-1; no clear D gene. Per germline, CDR1 SNHLY and CDR2 FYNNEI. This CDR3 contains 10 residues. Trimming cost V 7 bases and J 8 bases, with 8 bases left between them. CDR3 coding DNA: TGTGCCAGCAAGCAGGTCGAAGCTTTCTTT. Translating gives CASKQVEAFF.

In regard to this clone: The sample holds other DNA sequences that translate to the same CDR3. The J gene is TRBJ2-7, the V gene TRBV19, with 7 bases lining up with TRBD2. Germline CDR1 LNHDA, CDR2 SQIVND (reference sequence). V trimming: 2 bases; J trimming: 4 bases; junction bases outside the gene matches: 8. CDR3 size: 15 residues. The CDR3 coding sequence is TGTGCCAGTAGTATACAGTTCTTGGGGGGGTACGAGCAGTACTTC. This codes for CASSIQFLGGYEQYF.

The chain recombines TRBV2 with TRBJ2-2; perhaps TRBD1 as D (6 bases). CDR1 and CDR2 (germline): SNHLY, FYNNEI. This CDR3 comprises 13 residues. Trimming shortened V by 7 bases and J by 6 bases, and 12 bases separated the two germline ends. This CDR3 is CASTDRRAGELFF. The CDR3 nucleotides read TGTGCCAGCACGGACAGAAGGGCCGGGGAGCTGTTTTTT.

This chain links TRBV4-1 with TRBJ1-4; 7 bases map to TRBD1. This CDR3 has 16 amino acids. Germline-derived CDR1 and CDR2 are MGHRA and YSYEKL. V was clipped by 1 base and J by 6 bases; unmatched bases: 8. This CDR3 is CASSQAGDRAYEKLFF. The CDR3 coding sequence is TGCGCCAGCAGCCAAGCGGGGGACAGAGCTTATGAAAAACTGTTTTTT.

The chain is built from TRBV5-5 and TRBJ1-5; D is perhaps TRBD1 (6 bases). Germline loops: CDR1 SGHKS, CDR2 YYEKEE (reference sequence). V was shortened by 0 bases and J by 6 bases, with 13 bases between the two germline ends. This CDR3 spans 15 amino acids. The CDR3 is CASSLVGTRGQPQHF. DNA for the CDR3: TGTGCCAGCAGCTTGGTCGGGACACGGGGTCAGCCCCAGCATTTT.

The count of this clone is one. This chain joins TRBV28 and TRBJ1-1; no reliable D call. Trimming removed 10 bases from V and 1 base from J, with 13 bases in between. Germline CDR1 and CDR2: MDHEN and SYDVKM. This CDR3 has 13 amino acids. This CDR3 reads CATLGFGNTEAFF. For the CDR3, the DNA is TGTGCCACCCTCGGGTTCGGGAACACTGAAGCTTTCTTT. Filled out from reference TRBV28 and TRBJ1-1, the complete variable domain reads DVKVTQSSRYLVKRTGEKVFLECVQDMDHENMFWYRQDPGLGLRLIYFSYDVKMKEKGDIPEGYSVSREKKERFSLILESASTNQTSMYLCATLGFGNTEAFFGQGTRLTVV.

This clone has only one observation. The CDR3 DNA follows: TGTGCCAGCAGCTCTAGACAGGGGTCCCACGGGGAGCTGTTTTTT. Translated: CASSSRQGSHGELFF. The chain has TRBV7-8 and TRBJ2-2; 8 bases are shared with TRBD1. The CDR3 is made up of 15 amino acids. The trim removed 4 bases at V and 7 bases at J, leaving 8 bases unmatched. Per germline, CDR1 SGHVS and CDR2 FQNEAQ. The variable domain in full, with the rest retrieved from reference TRBV7-8 and TRBJ2-2, is GAGVSQSPRYKVAKRGQDVALRCDPISGHVSLFWYQQALGQGPEFLTYFQNEAQLDKSGLPSDRFFAERPEGSVSTLKIQRTQQEDSAVYLCASSSRQGSHGELFFGEGSRLTVL.

V usage is TRBV12-5 and J usage is TRBJ1-5; D uncertain. The CDR3 length is 15 residues. Germline V gene sequence: CDR1 LGHNT, CDR2 FRNRAP. V shed 7 bases and J shed 6 bases, with 19 bases lying between them. Here the CDR3 DNA reads TGTGCTAGTGCTTTCGTCCCCATGCGGGGTCAGCCCCAGCATTTT. Amino acid sequence: CASAFVPMRGQPQHF.

This chain connects TRBV25-1 to TRBJ1-2; TRBD1 is a possible D gene (5 bases). There are 14 residues in the CDR3. Trimming pared 5 bases from V and 4 bases from J, leaving 14 bases between. Germline V lookup: CDR1 MGHDK, CDR2 SYGVNS. The CDR3 here is CASSPPGGGYGYTF. CDR3 sequence (DNA): TGTGCCAGCAGTCCCCCCGGGGGAGGCTATGGCTACACCTTC.

The chain carries TRBV5-1 and TRBJ2-2, with TRBD1 as a possible D gene (6 bases). Per the germline V gene, CDR1 is SGHRS and CDR2 is YFSETQ. Deletions cut 0 bases from V and 0 bases from J, with 9 bases between. CDR3 length equals 16 residues. CDR3 bases: TGCGCCAGCAGCTTGGCCAGGACAGCGAACACCGGGGAGCTGTTTTTT. Amino acids: CASSLARTANTGELFF.

The gene calls are TRBV6-6 and TRBJ2-1, with TRBD2 identical over 9 bases. CDR1 is MNHNY, CDR2 SVGAGI, per germline (reference sequence). The CDR3 loop spans 16 amino acids. V lost 2 bases to trimming and J lost 2 bases; unmatched junction nucleotides: 4. Here the CDR3 reads CASSYGAGGPYNEQFF. Here the CDR3 DNA reads TGTGCCAGCAGTTACGGTGCGGGGGGGCCCTACAATGAGCAGTTCTTC.

V usage is TRBV5-1 and J usage is TRBJ1-2, with D possibly TRBD1 on 5 matching bases. CDR1 is SGHRS, CDR2 YFSETQ, per germline. The V end was cut by 4 bases, the J end by 4 bases, with 11 bases between. CDR3 length: 13 residues. The CDR3 loop is CASSPDSRYGYTF. The CDR3 region has the DNA TGCGCCAGCAGCCCCGACAGTCGCTATGGCTACACCTTC.

Only one count was recorded for this clone. The chain couples TRBV4-1 to TRBJ2-1, with 8 bases identical to TRBD2. The CDR3 consists of 15 residues. Germline CDR1 MGHRA, CDR2 YSYEKL. J gave up 7 bases and V 2 bases, and 7 bases lay outside the gene matches. For the CDR3, the DNA is TGCGCCAGCAGCCAAATGGGGACTAGTGGAAATGAGCAGTTCTTC. It is translated as CASSQMGTSGNEQFF.

The V gene is TRBV2, the J gene TRBJ1-1; no reliable D call. Germline V gene sequence: CDR1 SNHLY, CDR2 FYNNEI. The V gene lost 8 bases and the J gene lost 1 base, with 11 bases spanning the gap. CDR3 length: 13 amino acids. The CDR3 reads CASELEGNTEAFF. The CDR3, as DNA: TGTGCCAGCGAGTTGGAGGGGAACACTGAAGCTTTCTTT.

The CDR3 DNA is TGTGCCAGCTCACCAGTCGGAGTTAATGAAAAACTGTTTTTT. It is translated as CASSPVGVNEKLFF. The chain has TRBV18 and TRBJ1-4; D is unresolved. Between the trimmed V and J ends, which lost 2 bases and 4 bases, there was a span of 8 bases. Germline CDR1 KGHSH, CDR2 LQKENI. The CDR3 extends over 14 amino acids.

The chain couples TRBV6-1 to TRBJ1-3; D call uncertain. CDR1 is MNHNS, CDR2 SASEGT, per germline. V lost 2 bases and J 2 bases, leaving 7 bases between the germline ends. The CDR3 totals 14 residues. The CDR3 loop is CASSERGTGNTIYF. In DNA form, the CDR3 reads TGTGCCAGCAGTGAACGGGGTACTGGAAACACCATATATTTT.

The chain employs TRBV24-1 and TRBJ1-2; TRBD1 is a possible D gene (5 bases). Trimming shortened V by 0 bases and J by 9 bases, and 10 bases separated the two germline ends. The CDR3 has 13 amino acids. Germline loops: CDR1 KGHDR, CDR2 SFDVKD. The CDR3 reads CATSDLVADSYTF. DNA for the CDR3: TGTGCCACCAGTGATTTGGTCGCGGACAGCTACACCTTC.

The chain carries TRBV19 and TRBJ2-2; 7 positions match TRBD2. CDR3 length equals 15 residues. CDR1 LNHDA and CDR2 SQIVND come from the germline V gene (reference sequence). V shed 3 bases, J shed 3 bases, and the junction held 4 bases outside the gene matches. This CDR3 is CASSIVAGDTGELFF. The CDR3 DNA sequence: TGTGCCAGTAGTATTGTGGCGGGGGACACCGGGGAGCTGTTTTTT. Full variable domain (missing parts from reference TRBV19 and TRBJ2-2): DGGITQSPKYLFRKEGQNVTLSCEQNLNHDAMYWYRQDPGQGLRLIYYSQIVNDFQKGDIAEGYSVSREKKESFPLTVTSAQKNPTAFYLCASSIVAGDTGELFFGEGSRLTVL.